This T cell receptor (beta chain) is drawn from a study of blood T cell repertoires in COVID-19. Looking at the study overall: T cells, B-cell-depleted T cells, or PBMCs supplied cDNA or gDNA.

CDR3 length equals 11 residues. V shed 6 bases and J shed 7 bases, with 9 bases lying between them. CDR1 is LNHDA and CDR2 is SQIVND in the germline V gene (reference sequence). Profiled with immunoSEQ multiplex PCR; TCRdb holds only in-frame clones, not every one. The table lists over 600,000 clones, about nine tenths of them singletons, with approximately 0.3% in the top ten. Sequenced material: peripheral blood. This clonotype originated in a young woman with acute or convalescent COVID-19. The chain employs TRBV19 and TRBJ1-1; D unresolved. CDR3 DNA: TGTGCCAGTAGGATTTTCGGTGAAGCTTTCTTT. This codes for CASRIFGEAFF.